Detailed here is one TCR beta chain. There are a few counts of this clonotype. Its antigen is currently not known. No base qualities exist here, and no much larger clone lies one base off it. According to the study, the label for this sample's treatment or condition signals: in vitro stimulation with specific CMV peptide epitopes to enrich CMV-specific T cells. Instrument on record: Illumina HiSeq 1500. TCRdb passed the public sequencing reads through fastp at Q25 and MiXCR, retaining productive beta sequences. Each CDR3 protein appears once, grouped with its most common genes and DNA. The sample profile shows hundreds of thousands of distinct CDR3 sequences; roughly 46% of them were found once. The top ten clones comprise about 41% of the sample. This sample is drawn from a study of T cell repertoires in cytomegalovirus infection (dated by TCRdb to the late 2010s). For the study in its entirety: Recently identified HLA-C-restricted CMV epitopes, whose presentation resists viral immunomodulation, were targeted by peptide stimulations together with well-studied HLA-B-restricted epitopes. Donor HLA type was relevant to the analysis, as public TCR beta signatures indicated carriage of CMV infection together with the matching HLA type.

The CDR3 starts with the cysteine, ends with the phenylalanine, and has 11 residues. This entry keeps only the CDR3 DNA: 33 bases, framed from base 1. Deletion took 8 bases off V and 6 bases off J, with a span of 8 bases between the germline ends. From the germline V gene, CDR1 is KGHDR and CDR2 is SFDVKD. The study at large found these results: Cumulative frequency of public TCR beta family members discriminated carriers of CMV infection plus the relevant HLA type in this cohort and an independent approximately 350-donor cohort. The ex vivo response was dominated by HLA-C-restricted CMV-specific TCR beta clonotypes, which also provided the single most frequent clonotype in two of eight donors.

The sequence came from a human donor in good health (CMV status not recorded). Some clones in this sample may be carry-over from other donors' samples. The sample here was cultured PBMCs, taken from culture after CMV antigen stimulation. The chain was built from TRBV24-1 and TRBJ2-3; the D gene identity is not certain. The DNA reads TGTGCCACCAAACAAGGGGATACGCAGTATTTT. This translates into CATKQGDTQYF.